A single sample is the source of the 27 T cell receptor beta chains below, sequenced in a study of cytomegalovirus exposure and HLA in healthy donors. It was with 60 Vbeta and 13 Jbeta primers that the PCR ran. The protocol was immunoSEQ multiplex PCR, while the TCRdb copy is restricted to in-frame clones and leaves out a portion. Of 25,000 to 30,000 clones in the sample, about 66% are singletons; the top ten hold roughly two fifths. Sequencing used PBMCs. These receptor sequences come from a male donor in good health and CMV-seropositive.

The chain is built from TRBV7-2 and TRBJ2-1, with 7 bases fitting TRBD1. With 3 bases clipped from V and 6 bases from J, the junction kept 5 bases outside the gene matches. The CDR3 sequence is 14 residues long. Germline V gene sequence: CDR1 SGHTA, CDR2 FQGNSA. CDR3 region: CASSFGTVSNEQFF. CDR3 bases: TGTGCCAGCAGCTTCGGGACAGTATCCAATGAGCAGTTCTTC. The full variable domain, with the rest looked up from reference TRBV7-2 and TRBJ2-1, is GAGVSQSPSNKVTEKGKDVELRCDPISGHTALYWYRQSLGQGLEFLIYFQGNSAPDKSGLPSDRFSAERTGGSVSTLTIQRTQQEDSAVYLCASSFGTVSNEQFFGPGTRLTVL.

This clone was seen only a few times. Other DNA sequences in the same sample also yield this CDR3. The V call is TRBV30, the J call TRBJ2-7; D might be TRBD2 (5 bases). There are 12 residues in the CDR3. The V end was cut by 2 bases, the J end by 2 bases, with 7 bases between. CDR1 is GTSNPN, CDR2 SVGIG, per germline (reference sequence). The DNA of the CDR3 is TGTGCCTGGAGTCCCGGGACCTACGAGCAGTACTTC. Its protein product is CAWSPGTYEQYF.

The J gene is TRBJ2-3, the V gene TRBV2, with 12 bases identical to TRBD2. The V and J ends lost 6 bases and 0 bases, in that order; junction bases with no gene match: 7. CDR1 and CDR2 from the germline V gene are SNHLY and FYNNEI. CDR3 size: 17 residues. CDR3 bases: TGTGCCAGCAGGCCGGGACTAGCGGGTCCTAGCACAGATACGCAGTATTTT. This codes for CASRPGLAGPSTDTQYF.

This clone was picked up a small number of times. This chain links TRBV5-4 with TRBJ1-6; tentatively, D is TRBD1 (6 bases). The V gene's germline CDR1 is SGHNT and CDR2 YYREEE (reference sequence). V lost 4 bases, J lost 5 bases, and 19 bases lay in between. This CDR3 contains 17 residues. CDR3 residues: CASSGVKGGDDNSPLHF. Written as DNA, the CDR3 is TGTGCCAGCAGCGGGGTTAAAGGGGGAGATGATAATTCACCCCTCCACTTT.

The chain employs TRBV15 and TRBJ2-3, with unresolved D. Germline V CDR1 and CDR2: LNHNV, YYDKDF (reference sequence). This CDR3 is built from 12 residues. The ends were cut back, 5 bases at V and 7 bases at J, with 10 bases in the middle. CDR3 in amino acids: CATSSRLNTQYF. CDR3 nucleotide sequence: TGTGCCACCAGCTCCCGACTGAATACGCAGTATTTT.

This clone showed up just once. This chain links TRBV10-2 with TRBJ1-2, with 7 bases lining up with TRBD1. Germline CDR1 is WSHSY and CDR2 is SAAADI. V lost 6 bases to trimming and J lost 4 bases; unmatched junction nucleotides: 8. This CDR3 comprises 14 residues. CDR3 bases: TGCGCCAGCAGACCTGGGACAGCGTCCTATGGCTACACCTTC. Amino acids: CASRPGTASYGYTF.

This chain connects TRBV19 to TRBJ1-6; the match to TRBD1 covers 8 bases. Germline-derived CDR1 and CDR2 are LNHDA and SQIVND (reference sequence). This CDR3 region has 13 residues. J lost 7 bases, V lost 7 bases, and 3 bases had no gene match. The CDR3 DNA reads as TGTGCCAGTAAGGGACAGGAGAATTCACCCCTCCACTTT. Translating gives CASKGQENSPLHF.

The chain uses TRBV7-9 and TRBJ2-5; no clear D gene. Trimming took 6 bases from V and 5 from J, leaving 16 bases between them. This CDR3 has 14 amino acids. Germline loops: CDR1 SEHNR, CDR2 FQNEAQ (reference sequence). The CDR3 nucleotides are TGTGCCAGCAGTAACACGCTCAAGGAGGAGACCCAGTACTTC. This encodes CASSNTLKEETQYF.

This chain links TRBV4-2 with TRBJ1-2; D possibly corresponds to TRBD1 (5 bases). Germline V CDR1 and CDR2: LGHNA, YNFKEQ. The CDR3 loop spans 17 amino acids. The germline V and J ends were trimmed by 4 bases and 6 bases, with 24 bases remaining between them. The CDR3 DNA reads as TGTGCCAGCAGCCCTTCCTCGGGGGAACACCTCTTAGATGGCTACACCTTC. It yields the protein CASSPSSGEHLLDGYTF.

The chain combines TRBV2 with TRBJ2-1; 9 bases map to TRBD1. CDR1 is SNHLY and CDR2 is FYNNEI in the germline V gene. This CDR3 contains 15 residues. J lost 6 bases, V lost 5 bases, and 8 bases had no gene match. The CDR3 loop is CASSSTGGRGNEQFF. In DNA, the CDR3 is TGTGCCAGCAGTTCTACAGGGGGCCGGGGCAATGAGCAGTTCTTC.

The chain recombines TRBV7-9 with TRBJ2-3; D not certain. The germline V gene has CDR1 SEHNR and CDR2 FQNEAQ (reference sequence). The V and J ends lost 2 bases and 6 bases respectively, with 12 bases between them. This CDR3 comprises 14 residues. CDR3 protein: CASSLSSGVDTQYF. The CDR3 DNA reads as TGTGCCAGCAGCTTATCCTCAGGTGTCGATACGCAGTATTTT.

V is TRBV6-4 and J is TRBJ1-1; a weak D match, TRBD1 (5 bases). Germline V CDR1 and CDR2: MRHNA, SNTAGT. This CDR3 has 14 amino acids. The V and J ends lost 6 bases and 7 bases respectively, with 18 bases between them. The CDR3 region has the DNA TGTGCCAGCAGCCCGGGAGGGACCTCCGTTGAAGCTTTCTTT. As protein: CASSPGGTSVEAFF.

The chain joins TRBV29-1 to TRBJ1-6; D is unclear. The germline V and J ends were trimmed by 3 bases and 7 bases, with 10 bases remaining between them. CDR3 length: 13 residues. Germline V gene lookup returns CDR1 SQVTM and CDR2 ANQGSEA. CDR3 bases: TGCAGCGTTGATCGGAAGCGGAATTCACCCCTCCACTTT. Residues: CSVDRKRNSPLHF.

V gene TRBV13 combines with J gene TRBJ2-7; possible D gene TRBD2, 6 bases. The germline gives CDR1 PRHDT, CDR2 FYEKMQ (reference sequence). This CDR3 comprises 14 residues. Trimming stripped 4 bases from V and 3 bases from J, with 13 bases between. CDR3 residues: CASSYHGGGYEQYF. The CDR3 nucleotides read TGTGCCAGCAGCTACCACGGGGGAGGCTACGAGCAGTACTTC.

The chain combines TRBV25-1 with TRBJ2-4; 9 positions agree with TRBD1. CDR1 MGHDK and CDR2 SYGVNS come from the germline V gene. CDR3 length: 13 amino acids. V lost 4 bases and J lost 10; bases outside the gene matches: 5. CDR3 sequence reads: CASSGPGQGIQYF. The CDR3 nucleotides read TGTGCCAGCAGTGGACCGGGACAGGGTATTCAGTACTTC.

The rearrangement links TRBV12-2 to TRBJ1-6; the D call in the table, TRBD1, was not verified against the DNA. TRBV12-2 is termed a pseudogene. The CDR3 extends over 24 amino acids. CDR3 protein: CASRPGTRPGQGVPFPSYNSPLHF. The CDR3 nucleotides read TGTGCAAGTCGCCCAGGCACGCGTCCGGGACAGGGGGTCCCATTCCCCTCCTATAATTCACCCCTCCACTTT.

This clone was counted at least ten times. The V gene is TRBV7-9, the J gene TRBJ1-5; possible D gene TRBD1, 5 bases. Germline loops: CDR1 SEHNR, CDR2 FQNEAQ (reference sequence). V was cut by 5 bases and J by 9 bases, with 14 bases left in between. This CDR3 region has 13 residues. The CDR3 DNA is TGTGCCAGCAGCCTTGAGGTTACAGGGCCCCAGCATTTT. This sequence encodes CASSLEVTGPQHF.

V and J are TRBV2 and TRBJ1-5; 7 bases match TRBD1. The CDR3 is 12 amino acids. The germline CDR1 and CDR2 sequences are SNHLY and FYNNEI. V trimming: 7 bases; J trimming: 5 bases; junction bases outside the gene matches: 2. In nucleotides, the CDR3 is TGTGCCAGCACTCAGGGGGATCAGCCCCAGCATTTT. This translates into CASTQGDQPQHF.

The V call is TRBV2, the J call TRBJ2-1; TRBD2 matches at 7 bases. This CDR3 region has 14 residues. From germline, CDR1 is SNHLY and CDR2 FYNNEI. V lost 10 bases, J lost 9 bases, and 15 bases stayed unmatched. CDR3 amino acids: CATRSGSVSSEQFF. CDR3 nucleotides: TGTGCCACCCGTAGCGGGTCTGTCTCCTCTGAGCAGTTCTTC.

The chain couples TRBV7-9 to TRBJ2-7; D gene ambiguous. Trimming pared 0 bases from V and 6 bases from J, leaving 9 bases between. This CDR3 is 13 amino acids long. Germline lookup yields CDR1 SEHNR and CDR2 FQNEAQ (reference sequence). The CDR3 spells CASSLAQWAEQYF. The CDR3 DNA is TGTGCCAGCAGCTTAGCCCAATGGGCCGAGCAGTACTTC.

This chain uses TRBV10-3 with TRBJ1-2; 7 positions agree with TRBD1. The trim removed 7 bases at V and 5 bases at J, leaving 7 bases unmatched. Germline V lookup: CDR1 ENHRY, CDR2 SYGVKD. This CDR3 spans 13 amino acids. The CDR3 DNA reads as TGTGCCATCAACAGGGACAGCGGGTATGGCTACACCTTC. Translating gives CAINRDSGYGYTF.

The V gene is TRBV14, the J gene TRBJ2-5, with D perhaps TRBD1 (5 bases). Trimming removed 2 bases at V and 5 bases at J, with 12 bases between. The CDR3 is made up of 14 amino acids. Germline V gene data show CDR1 as SGHDN and CDR2 as FVKESK. The chain's CDR3 is CASSQSQGRETQYF. The DNA for the CDR3 is TGTGCCAGCAGCCAATCGCAGGGTAGGGAGACCCAGTACTTC.

CDR3 in DNA: TGTGCCAGCAGCTTGGGTGCGGGGAGTAACGAAAAACTGTTTTTT. This translates into CASSLGAGSNEKLFF. J is TRBJ1-4 and V is TRBV5-4; D unclear. The V gene lost 0 bases and the J gene lost 8 bases, with 14 bases spanning the gap. Germline CDR1 reads SGHNT; CDR2 reads YYREEE (reference sequence). The CDR3 contains 15 residues.

The rearrangement links TRBV10-3 to TRBJ1-4; TRBD1 agrees at 8 bases. Germline V gene sequence: CDR1 ENHRY, CDR2 SYGVKD. This CDR3 has 13 amino acids. With V trimmed by 6 bases and J by 4 bases, 1 base remained unmatched. The CDR3 DNA reads as TGTGCCATCAGGGACAGGGATAATGAAAAACTGTTTTTT. Translation: CAIRDRDNEKLFF.

This clone was found a few times. The chain links TRBV19 to TRBJ2-6; no definite D call. The germline CDR1 and CDR2 sequences are LNHDA and SQIVND (reference sequence). The CDR3 sequence is 15 residues long. The V and J ends lost 2 bases and 1 base respectively, with 6 bases between them. CDR3 in DNA: TGTGCCAGTAGTATATTAACTTCTGGGGCCAACGTCCTGACTTTC. As protein: CASSILTSGANVLTF.

This rearrangement joins TRBV19 to TRBJ2-7; 13 positions match TRBD2. Germline V CDR1 and CDR2: LNHDA, SQIVND (reference sequence). This CDR3 has 15 amino acids. The J segment lost 5 bases and the V segment lost 6 bases, leaving 7 bases of the junction unmatched. The CDR3 DNA follows: TGTGCCAGTAGGGACCCCGGACTAGCGGGAGACGAGCAGTACTTC. It specifies CASRDPGLAGDEQYF. Filled out from reference TRBV19 and TRBJ2-7, the complete variable domain reads DGGITQSPKYLFRKEGQNVTLSCEQNLNHDAMYWYRQDPGQGLRLIYYSQIVNDFQKGDIAEGYSVSREKKESFPLTVTSAQKNPTAFYLCASRDPGLAGDEQYFGPGTRLTVT.

The rearrangement joins TRBV2 to TRBJ2-7, with 8 positions matching TRBD1. This CDR3 is built from 14 residues. Trimming cost V 8 bases and J 3 bases; bases outside gene matches: 9. Germline values: CDR1 SNHLY, CDR2 FYNNEI. The CDR3 coding sequence is TGTGCCAGCGGCTCAGACAGGGGTGGCTACGAGCAGTACTTC. This codes for CASGSDRGGYEQYF.